These T cell receptor beta chains were read from a single sample in a study of early stage breast cancer tumors. Profiling relied on immunoSEQ multiplex PCR, and the TCRdb table lists in-frame clones only, not all of them. The table has some 6,000 clones, over 65% seen once; the top ten hold roughly 10%. The sequenced material came from normal breast tissue next to the tumor. These receptors originate from a person between 70 and 80 years old with breast cancer. Each CDR3 is given without its conserved first and last residue. D genes are given only for firm matches.

TRBJ2-5,TRBV7-2,-,ASGFGAQETQY
TRBJ2-3,TRBV6-5,-,ASRPSGPDTQY
TRBJ2-5,TRBV6-6,TRBD1,ASSYPGQGKETQY
TRBJ2-3,TRBV27,TRBD2,ASSFRGGVRRNTDTQY
TRBJ2-7,TRBV9,-,ASSVGQGNYEQY
TRBJ2-7,TRBV2,TRBD2,ASRAGTRSYEQY
TRBJ1-3,TRBV6-1,-,ASGAGPLKRNTIY
TRBJ2-7,TRBV10-2,TRBD2,ASLSGIEQY
TRBJ1-4,TRBV2,TRBD1,ASSELAGGWEKLF
TRBJ2-7,TRBV19,-,ASGDSYEQY
TRBJ1-1,TRBV5-1,TRBD1,ASSRGQGEVSTEAF
TRBJ1-5,TRBV2,-,ASSEAPGQSNQPQH
TRBJ1-3,TRBV6-1,TRBD1,ASSEDRRNTIY
TRBJ2-7,TRBV6-1,-,AIISDLSYEQY
TRBJ1-2,TRBV10-3,-,ANRREGTPGYT
TRBJ1-4,TRBV5-6,-,ASSDQLAPPNEKLF
TRBJ2-1,TRBV18,TRBD2,ASSPPGRVGIYNEQF
TRBJ2-7,TRBV10-1,-,ASSDGTDRRYEQY
TRBJ2-5,TRBV6-5,TRBD2,ASSRLAAGETQY
TRBJ2-3,TRBV5-1,-,ASSLEQPSTDTQY
TRBJ2-5,TRBV7-9,-,ASSPQGTETQY